These 13 T cell receptor beta chains were all obtained from the same sample, sequenced in a study of blood T cell repertoires in COVID-19. Assay used: immunoSEQ multiplex PCR; TCRdb lists only in-frame clones, some missing. The sample comprises roughly 280,000 clones, roughly nine tenths of which are singletons, and approximately 9% rests with the top ten. Sequencing was done on a sample of peripheral blood. The source of these receptors is a man in his forties with active or convalescent COVID-19.

The chain carries TRBV6-5 and TRBJ1-1; 9 bases fit TRBD1. The germline V gene encodes CDR1 MNHEY and CDR2 SVGAGI. V was pared by 6 bases and J by 8 bases, with 10 bases of the junction left unmatched. The CDR3 covers 14 residues. The CDR3 loop reads CASRIPGQGREAFF. In DNA, the CDR3 is TGTGCCAGCAGGATCCCCGGACAGGGGAGAGAAGCTTTCTTT.

This clone was detected only once. This chain links TRBV24-1 with TRBJ2-1, with 8 nucleotides matching TRBD1. Germline assignment: CDR1 KGHDR and CDR2 SFDVKD. J gave up 5 bases and V 4 bases, and 3 bases lay outside the gene matches. The CDR3 is made up of 14 amino acids. The CDR3 nucleotides are TGTGCCACCAGTGAGACGGACAGGGACAATGAGCAGTTCTTC. It specifies CATSETDRDNEQFF.

V usage is TRBV9 and J usage is TRBJ2-1, with 10 positions matching TRBD2. Germline V CDR1 and CDR2: SGDLS, YYNGEE. After removal of 8 bases from V and 6 bases from J, the junction contained 8 bases not matched to a gene. The CDR3 contains 14 residues. This CDR3 reads CASSLAGLPNEQFF. CDR3 DNA: TGTGCCAGTTCACTAGCGGGACTACCCAATGAGCAGTTCTTC.

V is TRBV30 and J is TRBJ2-3; 7 bases agree with TRBD2. V lost 0 bases, J lost 0 bases, and 0 bases stayed unmatched. This CDR3 has 14 amino acids. Germline V CDR1 and CDR2: GTSNPN, SVGIG (reference sequence). The DNA for the CDR3 is TGTGCCTGGAGTGTTAGCGGGAGCACAGATACGCAGTATTTT. Its protein is CAWSVSGSTDTQYF.

The genes are TRBV19 and TRBJ1-5, with D possibly TRBD1 on 6 matching bases. This CDR3 is 15 amino acids long. Germline V gene sequence: CDR1 LNHDA, CDR2 SQIVND (reference sequence). V lost 6 bases and J 3 bases, leaving 15 bases between the germline ends. CDR3 DNA: TGTGCCAGTAGCCCGACAGGTGGATCCAATCAGCCCCAGCATTTT. Its protein is CASSPTGGSNQPQHF.

The genes are TRBV28 and TRBJ2-7, with TRBD1 matching 8 bases. Germline trimming cut 5 bases from V and 6 bases from J; bases unmatched to any gene: 9. Germline V gives CDR1 MDHEN, CDR2 SYDVKM. The CDR3 has 14 amino acids. The CDR3 region is CASSPRTGSLEQYF. The CDR3 nucleotides read TGTGCCAGCAGTCCTAGGACAGGGTCCCTCGAGCAGTACTTC. The variable domain in full, completed from reference TRBV28 and TRBJ2-7, reads DVKVTQSSRYLVKRTGEKVFLECVQDMDHENMFWYRQDPGLGLRLIYFSYDVKMKEKGDIPEGYSVSREKKERFSLILESASTNQTSMYLCASSPRTGSLEQYFGPGTRLTVT.

The chain joins TRBV5-1 to TRBJ2-5, with 15 bases fitting TRBD2. With V trimmed by 3 bases and J by 5 bases, 2 bases remained unmatched. The germline CDR1 and CDR2 sequences are SGHRS and YFSETQ. The length of the CDR3 is 15 residues. The CDR3 is CASSSGLAGGETQYF. In DNA, the CDR3 is TGCGCCAGCAGCTCGGGACTAGCGGGAGGTGAGACCCAGTACTTC.

Turning to this clone: This specimen includes other DNA sequences encoding the same CDR3. The V gene is TRBV6-1, the J gene TRBJ2-5, with D maybe TRBD2 (6 bases). Trimming removed 1 base at V and 5 bases at J, with 8 bases between. Looked up from germline, CDR1 is MNHNS and CDR2 is SASEGT. The CDR3 has 13 residues. The CDR3 DNA reads as TGTGCCAGCAGTGAAGAACGGGGGGAGACCCAGTACTTC. It specifies CASSEERGETQYF.

This clone showed up just once. This chain joins TRBV10-2 and TRBJ1-4; a weak D match, TRBD1 (5 bases). From germline, CDR1 is WSHSY and CDR2 SAAADI. This CDR3 has 17 residues. V lost 1 base and J 0 bases, leaving 12 bases between the germline ends. CDR3 in DNA: TGCGCCAGCAGTGAGTGGGGGGTAGCCTCAACTAATGAAAAACTGTTTTTT. The encoded protein is CASSEWGVASTNEKLFF.

The V and J genes are TRBV19 and TRBJ1-6; 8 bases line up with TRBD1. The CDR3 is made up of 16 amino acids. V lost 4 bases, J lost 5 bases, and 7 bases stayed unmatched. Germline CDR1 LNHDA, CDR2 SQIVND (reference sequence). In DNA, the CDR3 is TGTGCCAGTAGTACCCAGGGGGCAGGGAATAATTCACCCCTCCACTTT. Translated: CASSTQGAGNNSPLHF. The full variable domain, rest sourced from reference TRBV19 and TRBJ1-6, is DGGITQSPKYLFRKEGQNVTLSCEQNLNHDAMYWYRQDPGQGLRLIYYSQIVNDFQKGDIAEGYSVSREKKESFPLTVTSAQKNPTAFYLCASSTQGAGNNSPLHFGNGTRLTVT.

The chain employs TRBV24-1 and TRBJ2-1; no firm D call. Germline lookup yields CDR1 KGHDR and CDR2 SFDVKD. V was cut by 3 bases and J by 6 bases, with 8 bases left in between. The CDR3 length is 13 residues. This chain's CDR3 is CATSDPPSNEQFF. The CDR3 region has the DNA TGTGCCACCAGTGATCCCCCCAGCAATGAGCAGTTCTTC.

The V and J genes are TRBV30 and TRBJ1-3; D is possibly TRBD1 (5 bases). The CDR3 is 14 residues long. V shed 4 bases and J shed 8 bases, with 18 bases lying between them. CDR1 and CDR2 (germline): GTSNPN, SVGIG (reference sequence). The CDR3 region is CAWMRAMGGDTIYF. The CDR3 nucleotides are TGTGCCTGGATGAGGGCTATGGGGGGAGACACCATATATTTT.

The rearrangement joins TRBV7-9 to TRBJ1-1; the D gene is possibly TRBD1 (6 bases). Per the germline V gene, CDR1 is SEHNR and CDR2 is FQNEAQ (reference sequence). The CDR3 covers 14 residues. Trimming stripped 2 bases from V and 6 bases from J, with 13 bases between. CDR3 residues: CASSLPRGGPEAFF. The CDR3 DNA sequence: TGTGCCAGCAGCTTACCCCGGGGGGGCCCTGAAGCTTTCTTT.